This TCR beta chain derives from a study of T cell repertoires in cytomegalovirus infection. Study results and caveats: There were HLA-C-restricted CMV-specific TCR beta clonotypes dominating the ex vivo response. Summed frequency of shared TCR beta families picked out CMV carriers who also had the relevant HLA.

TCRdb redid the calling of the reads with MiXCR, one entry per CDR3 protein. Seen here are approximately 320,000 distinct CDR3 sequences, approximately 9.5% observed once, and the top ten hold around 4%. On this clonotype itself: Its specificity is not known.

Trimming took 4 bases from V and 4 from J; bases not matched to a gene: 10. This CDR3 is 17 amino acids long. Germline assignment: CDR1 SGHRS and CDR2 YFSETQ. The TCR was taken from a human donor in good health (CMV status not recorded). Some clones in this sample may be carry-over from other donors' samples. Sequenced: PBMCs. The V gene is TRBV5-1, the J gene TRBJ2-2, with 10 positions matching TRBD2. CDR3 DNA: TGCGCCAGCAGCCACTTAGAAGCGGGGGGGATCACCGGGGAGCTGTTTTTT. Protein sequence: CASSHLEAGGITGELFF.